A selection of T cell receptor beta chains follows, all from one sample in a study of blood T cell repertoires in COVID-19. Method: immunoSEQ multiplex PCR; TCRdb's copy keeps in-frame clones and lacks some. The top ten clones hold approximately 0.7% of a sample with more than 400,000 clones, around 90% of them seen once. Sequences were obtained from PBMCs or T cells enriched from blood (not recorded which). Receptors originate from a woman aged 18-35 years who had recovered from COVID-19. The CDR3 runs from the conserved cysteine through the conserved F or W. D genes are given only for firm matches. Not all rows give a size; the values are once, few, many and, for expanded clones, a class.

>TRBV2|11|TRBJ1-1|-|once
CASSEVYEAFF
TGTGCCAGCAGTGAAGTTTATGAAGCTTTCTTT
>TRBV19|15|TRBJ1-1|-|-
CASSTPGGVSTEAFF
TGTGCCAGTTCAACCCCGGGAGGGGTGAGCACTGAAGCTTTCTTT
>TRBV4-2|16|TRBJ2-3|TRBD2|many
CASSQDWQRGGDTQYF
TGTGCCAGCAGCCAAGATTGGCAGCGGGGGGGCGATACGCAGTATTTT
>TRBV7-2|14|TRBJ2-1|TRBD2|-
CASSNSGGAGEQFF
TGTGCCAGCAGTAATAGCGGGGGGGCAGGTGAGCAGTTCTTC
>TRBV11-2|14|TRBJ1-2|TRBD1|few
CASSLGTGNYGYTF
TGTGCCAGCAGCTTAGGGACAGGGAACTATGGCTACACCTTC
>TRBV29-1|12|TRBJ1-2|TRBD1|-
CSVPDRVGGYTF
TGCAGCGTTCCGGACAGGGTGGGTGGCTACACCTTC
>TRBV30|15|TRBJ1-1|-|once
CAWSPRGGSNTEAFF
TGTGCCTGGAGTCCCCGAGGAGGATCAAACACTGAAGCTTTCTTT
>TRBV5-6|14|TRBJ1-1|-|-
CASSLAAANTEAFF
TGTGCCAGCAGCTTGGCCGCGGCGAACACTGAAGCTTTCTTT
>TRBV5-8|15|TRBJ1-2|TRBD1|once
CASSLGTGDNYGYTF
TGTGCCAGCAGCTTGGGGACAGGGGATAACTATGGCTACACCTTC
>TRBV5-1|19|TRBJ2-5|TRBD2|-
CASSLAVVGGGSFQETQYF
TGCGCCAGCAGCTTGGCCGTAGTTGGGGGAGGGTCCTTCCAAGAGACCCAGTACTTC
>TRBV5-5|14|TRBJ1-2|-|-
CASSPGASNYGYTF
TGTGCCAGCAGCCCAGGGGCCTCTAACTATGGCTACACCTTC
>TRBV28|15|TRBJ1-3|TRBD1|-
CASSFNRGTGNTIYF
TGTGCCAGCAGTTTCAACAGGGGAACTGGAAACACCATATATTTT
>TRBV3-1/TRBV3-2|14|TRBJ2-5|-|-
CASSQDAGQETQYF
TGTGCCAGCAGCCAAGATGCGGGGCAAGAGACCCAGTACTTC
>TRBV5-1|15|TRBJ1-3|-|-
CASREGTNSGNTIYF
TGCGCCAGCAGAGAGGGTACTAACTCTGGAAACACCATATATTTT
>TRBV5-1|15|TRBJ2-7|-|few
CASSSRPGVSYEQYF
TGCGCCAGCAGCTCTAGACCGGGGGTTTCCTACGAGCAGTACTTC
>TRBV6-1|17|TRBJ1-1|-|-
CASSEEEALRLNTEAFF
TGTGCCAGCAGTGAAGAGGAGGCTCTGCGCCTCAACACTGAAGCTTTCTTT